What follows is one T cell receptor beta chain and its context. Its specificity is not known. The sample is drawn from a study of persistence of HIV-infected CD4 T cells. For the study at large: Up to roughly 180 mL blood was drawn at multiple time points; a couple of donors had single-time leukapheresis. Anti-CD3/anti-CD28 stimulation activated a higher proportion of cells than antigen stimulation, with lower memory fraction.

Germline-derived CDR1 and CDR2 are SQVTM and ANQGSEA. This CDR3 has 13 amino acids. The V and J ends lost 6 bases and 1 base respectively, with 11 bases between them. The immunoSEQ assay was version 4, run in survey mode. Clones were sequenced by immunoSEQ multiplex PCR, and TCRdb holds only the in-frame ones, with some missing. Of roughly 41,000 clones listed, over 80% are singletons. This nonspecific control used anti-CD3/anti-CD28 bead stimulation of CD4+ T cells. CD4+ T cells upregulating both CD40 ligand and CD69 were sorted as responding cells. This chain connects TRBV29-1 to TRBJ2-3, with a weak D call TRBD1 (6 bases). Sequenced material: CD4+ T cells sorted from PBMCs after 18-hour stimulation, taken from a patient who received antiretroviral therapy. The TCR originated in an adult man with HIV who was CMV-seropositive. In nucleotides, the CDR3 is TGCAGCGTCAGGACAGACCGCACAGATACGCAGTATTTT. This translates into CSVRTDRTDTQYF.